This passage covers 25 T cell receptor beta chains from one sample sequenced in a study of control samples from healthy donors and cancer patients. Produced via immunoSEQ multiplex PCR; TCRdb's table is partial and in-frame only. The table lists 150,000 or so clones, about 90% of them singletons. The sequencing sample was made of blood. These TCRs come from a man aged 25-45 years in good health.

The table lists this clone with a count of one. The gene calls are TRBV2 and TRBJ2-7; 10 bases agree with TRBD1. V gave up 6 bases and J gave up 2 bases; unmatched junction bases: 4. CDR3 size: 14 residues. The germline CDR1 and CDR2 sequences are SNHLY and FYNNEI. CDR3 sequence (DNA): TGTGCCAGCAGCGGACAGGGGGGCACCTACGAGCAGTACTTC. It translates to CASSGQGGTYEQYF.

This chain uses TRBV4-1 with TRBJ1-5, with D tentatively TRBD1 (6 bases). V lost 1 base to trimming and J lost 3 bases, with 16 bases between them. Germline CDR1 is MGHRA and CDR2 is YSYEKL. This CDR3 contains 17 residues. CDR3 coding DNA: TGCGCCAGCAGCCAAGCCCTTTCGGACAGATCCAATCAGCCCCAGCATTTT. Residues: CASSQALSDRSNQPQHF.

V is TRBV7-9 and J is TRBJ1-5, with D possibly TRBD1 on 5 matching bases. The germline V gene has CDR1 SEHNR and CDR2 FQNEAQ (reference sequence). CDR3 size: 17 residues. Trimming shortened V by 1 base and J by 3 bases, and 16 bases separated the two germline ends. CDR3 sequence: CASSLGLGGGANQPQHF. In DNA form, the CDR3 reads TGTGCCAGCAGCTTAGGCCTCGGCGGGGGAGCCAATCAGCCCCAGCATTTT.

V gene TRBV9 combines with J gene TRBJ2-1; unclear D gene. V lost 0 bases, J lost 10 bases, and 11 bases lay in between. CDR3 size: 13 residues. The germline gives CDR1 SGDLS, CDR2 YYNGEE. CDR3 residues: CASSVEQSYEQFF. Written as DNA, the CDR3 is TGTGCCAGCAGCGTAGAACAAAGTTACGAGCAGTTCTTC. Using reference TRBV9 and TRBJ2-1 for the parts outside the CDR3, the full variable domain is DSGVTQTPKHLITATGQRVTLRCSPRSGDLSVYWYQQSLDQGLQFLIQYYNGEERAKGNILERFSAQQFPDLHSELNLSSLELGDSALYFCASSVEQSYEQFFGPGTRLTVL.

This chain joins TRBV5-5 and TRBJ2-7; 8 bases fit TRBD1. The CDR3 has 16 amino acids. J lost 6 bases, V lost 2 bases, and 13 bases had no gene match. Germline CDR1 reads SGHKS; CDR2 reads YYEKEE (reference sequence). The CDR3 DNA is TGTGCCAGCAGCTTAGCTCTCGACAGGGGTGGGCCCGAGCAGTACTTC. Encoded protein: CASSLALDRGGPEQYF.

This chain uses TRBV3-1 (or the pseudogene TRBV3-2) with TRBJ2-6; D is unresolved. Per germline, CDR1 LGHDT and CDR2 YNNKEL (reference sequence). V shed 2 bases and J shed 0 bases, with 5 bases lying between them. The CDR3 covers 15 residues. CDR3 nucleotide sequence: TGTGCCAGCAGCCAATACGACTCTGGGGCCAACGTCCTGACTTTC. Protein product: CASSQYDSGANVLTF.

V gene TRBV13 combines with J gene TRBJ2-5; 7 nucleotides match TRBD2. Trimming took 2 bases from V and 1 from J; bases not matched to a gene: 10. CDR1 PRHDT and CDR2 FYEKMQ come from the germline V gene (reference sequence). This CDR3 has 17 amino acids. The CDR3 nucleotides are TGTGCCAGCAGCTTATTGTCTAGCGGCAGGAGCCAAGAGACCCAGTACTTC. Amino acids: CASSLLSSGRSQETQYF.

The CDR3 sequence: CASSYSGRNFYEQYF. The DNA of the CDR3 is TGTGCCAGCAGTTACTCGGGTCGGAATTTTTACGAGCAGTACTTC. This rearrangement joins TRBV6-5 to TRBJ2-7; D not resolved. Deletions cut 0 bases from V and 4 bases from J, with 13 bases between. The CDR3 spans 15 residues. Germline lookup yields CDR1 MNHEY and CDR2 SVGAGI.

The V gene is TRBV27, the J gene TRBJ1-1; D uncertain. This CDR3 has 15 amino acids. The ends were cut back, 5 bases at V and 8 bases at J, with 21 bases in the middle. Germline V CDR1 and CDR2: MNHEY, SMNVEV (reference sequence). The CDR3 sequence: CASSLRNPVLTEAFF. The CDR3 DNA sequence: TGTGCCAGCAGTCTTCGGAATCCTGTCCTTACGGAAGCTTTCTTT.

The rearrangement joins TRBV12-3 or TRBV12-4 to TRBJ1-3; D uncertain. The CDR3 is 11 amino acids. Trimming removed 1 base at V and 7 bases at J, with 2 bases between. CDR3 residues: CASSLGNTIYF. The CDR3 DNA follows: TGTGCCAGCAGTTTAGGGAACACCATATATTTT.

This clone was seen a few times. The CDR3 protein is CASSYVRGQGDKAFF. CDR3 DNA: TGTGCCAGCAGTTACGTGAGGGGACAAGGGGACAAAGCTTTCTTT. V usage is TRBV6-5 and J usage is TRBJ1-1; D may be TRBD1 (6 bases). V was trimmed by 2 bases and J by 9 bases, leaving 19 bases between them. CDR1 and CDR2 from the germline V gene are MNHEY and SVGAGI. The CDR3 sequence is 15 residues long.

The gene calls are TRBV19 and TRBJ2-5, with 8 positions matching TRBD2. The V gene's germline CDR1 is LNHDA and CDR2 SQIVND (reference sequence). With V trimmed by 8 bases and J by 4 bases, 12 bases remained unmatched. The CDR3 contains 15 residues. The CDR3 reads CASASGPSKGETQYF. For the CDR3, the DNA is TGTGCCAGTGCTAGCGGGCCCTCCAAGGGAGAGACCCAGTACTTC.

This clone counts as medium-sized. The chain carries TRBV2 and TRBJ1-2; D not resolved. The CDR3 runs 12 residues. Trimming took 8 bases from V and 8 from J, leaving 15 bases between them. Germline CDR1 and CDR2: SNHLY and FYNNEI. CDR3 amino acids: CASQNTGRGYTF. CDR3 DNA sequence: TGTGCCAGCCAGAATACGGGCCGGGGCTACACCTTC.

This chain connects TRBV5-1 to TRBJ1-2; D uncertain. The CDR3 sequence is 15 residues long. The V end was cut by 0 bases, the J end by 5 bases, with 14 bases between. CDR1 is SGHRS, CDR2 YFSETQ, per germline. The CDR3 sequence: CASSLGPLLGYGYTF. CDR3 sequence (DNA): TGCGCCAGCAGCTTGGGCCCGCTATTGGGTTATGGCTACACCTTC.

The DNA of the CDR3 is TGTGCCAGCAGCACTGACAGGGGCGGCTACACCTTC. It codes for CASSTDRGGYTF. This sequence joins TRBV11-2 and TRBJ1-2, with 8 bases lining up with TRBD1. Germline lookup yields CDR1 SGHAT and CDR2 FQNNGV. The trim removed 5 bases at V and 8 bases at J, leaving 4 bases unmatched. The CDR3 totals 12 residues.

The chain combines TRBV6-1 with TRBJ2-7; D possibly matches TRBD1 or TRBD2 (5 bases each). The CDR3 totals 17 residues. Trimming removed 0 bases at V and 6 bases at J, with 21 bases between. CDR1 is MNHNS and CDR2 is SASEGT in the germline V gene. The CDR3 spells CASSEAQVPGRRVEQYF. As DNA, the CDR3 is TGTGCCAGCAGTGAAGCGCAGGTCCCGGGACGTCGAGTCGAGCAGTACTTC.

The rearrangement links TRBV3-1 (or the pseudogene TRBV3-2) to TRBJ2-1; D is uncertain. The germline V gene has CDR1 LGHDT and CDR2 YNNKEL (reference sequence). With 6 bases removed from V and 6 bases from J, the gap between germline ends came to 12 bases. The CDR3 contains 13 residues. CDR3 sequence (DNA): TGTGCCAGCAGGAACCCCAACTTCAATGAGCAGTTCTTC. Translation: CASRNPNFNEQFF.

This clone was observed a handful of times. The chain links TRBV12-3 or TRBV12-4 to TRBJ1-3; 7 bases are shared with TRBD1. Trimming cost V 6 bases and J 2 bases; bases outside gene matches: 1. This CDR3 has 13 amino acids. The DNA of the CDR3 is TGTGCCAGCAGCACAGGGGCTGGAAACACCATATATTTT. Protein: CASSTGAGNTIYF.

This sequence joins TRBV15 and TRBJ1-5; D is possibly TRBD1 (5 bases). This CDR3 comprises 15 residues. Trimming pared 3 bases from V and 2 bases from J, leaving 11 bases between. Per the germline V gene, CDR1 is LNHNV and CDR2 is YYDKDF (reference sequence). CDR3 sequence: CATSSGARGNQPQHF. The CDR3 bases are TGTGCCACCAGCAGTGGGGCCAGGGGCAATCAGCCCCAGCATTTT.

V and J are TRBV20-1 and TRBJ2-1; D remains unclear. The V and J ends lost 3 bases and 12 bases respectively, with 12 bases between them. CDR3 length: 11 amino acids. Germline CDR1 reads DFQATT; CDR2 reads SNEGSKA (reference sequence). CDR3 sequence (DNA): TGCAGTGCTAGCCCCCAGGTGGGGCAGTTCTTC. Translated, it gives CSASPQVGQFF.

The V gene is TRBV29-1, the J gene TRBJ2-2; unclear D gene. V lost 4 bases to trimming and J lost 0 bases, with 12 bases between them. Germline V gene data show CDR1 as SQVTM and CDR2 as ANQGSEA. The CDR3 has 15 residues. The CDR3 coding sequence is TGCAGCGTTGGCCGGCAGAGCTCGAACACCGGGGAGCTGTTTTTT. Encoded protein: CSVGRQSSNTGELFF.

The chain employs TRBV27 and TRBJ1-2, with 9 nucleotides matching TRBD1. The CDR3 contains 13 residues. CDR1 and CDR2 from the germline V gene are MNHEY and SMNVEV (reference sequence). Germline trimming cut 6 bases from V and 7 bases from J; bases unmatched to any gene: 6. The CDR3 is CASRMTGGFGYTF. The CDR3 DNA is TGTGCCAGCAGGATGACAGGGGGGTTTGGCTACACCTTC.

This clone was seen a single time. The V gene is TRBV19, the J gene TRBJ1-1; 9 nucleotides match TRBD1. The CDR3 is 14 amino acids. Looked up from germline, CDR1 is LNHDA and CDR2 is SQIVND (reference sequence). After removal of 7 bases from V and 1 base from J, the junction contained 4 bases not matched to a gene. CDR3 sequence: CASTQDRGNTEAFF. CDR3 in DNA: TGTGCCAGTACCCAGGACAGGGGGAACACTGAAGCTTTCTTT.

The chain has TRBV9 and TRBJ2-1, with TRBD2 matching over 11 bases. The J segment lost 7 bases and the V segment lost 0 bases, leaving 9 bases of the junction unmatched. Looked up from germline, CDR1 is SGDLS and CDR2 is YYNGEE. There are 17 residues in the CDR3. The CDR3 DNA is TGTGCCAGCAGCGTAGCTTGGCTAGCGGGGGGTATGAATGAGCAGTTCTTC. Its translation: CASSVAWLAGGMNEQFF.

The rearrangement uses TRBV19 and TRBJ2-1; D may be TRBD1 (7 bases). The CDR3 is 13 residues long. The V gene lost 6 bases and the J gene lost 9 bases, with 15 bases spanning the gap. The germline V gene encodes CDR1 LNHDA and CDR2 SQIVND (reference sequence). The CDR3 DNA follows: TGTGCCAGTAGCCCCCGTCAGGGGGGTGAGCAGTTCTTC. It codes for CASSPRQGGEQFF.